These 26 T cell receptor beta chains were sequenced from one sample in a study of early T cells in non-severe SARS-CoV-2 infection. TCRdb recomputed calls from the 5' RACE reads with MiXCR, one row per CDR3 protein. The table includes some 60,000 distinct CDR3 sequences, more than 8.5% detected once. Input material: whole blood. These receptors were collected from an adult who was a healthcare worker with PCR-confirmed SARS-CoV-2 infection or an uninfected control (not recorded which).

This rearrangement joins TRBV12-5 to TRBJ2-3; D is uncertain. The CDR3 covers 13 residues. V was cut by 6 bases and J by 11 bases, with 18 bases left in between. Germline CDR1 is LGHNT and CDR2 is FRNRAP. DNA of the CDR3: TGTGCTAGTGGCCCCTCCTGGGGATCCCGGCAGTATTTT. As protein: CASGPSWGSRQYF.

In this sample, this clonotype turned up a few times. One end of the junction varies from germline; a read error may be responsible. The gene calls are TRBV7-7 and TRBJ2-5; 7 bases fit TRBD1. There are 15 residues in the CDR3. Per germline, CDR1 SSHAT and CDR2 FNYEAQ (reference sequence). This CDR3 is CASSSGQTYQETQYF. CDR3 nucleotides: TGTGCTAGCAGCTCGGGACAGACCTACCAAGAGACCCAGTACTTC.

This clonotype was detected a few times. The rearrangement links TRBV11-2 to TRBJ1-2; D might be TRBD1 (6 bases). CDR1 and CDR2 from the germline V gene are SGHAT and FQNNGV. This CDR3 spans 14 amino acids. Trimming removed 5 bases from V and 0 bases from J, with 10 bases in between. CDR3 sequence: CASSTDRTNYGYTF. For the CDR3, the DNA is TGTGCCAGCAGCACCGACAGGACTAACTATGGCTACACCTTC.

At least ten counts were recorded for this clonotype. The gene calls are TRBV28 and TRBJ2-5, with TRBD1 matching 12 bases. V trimming: 7 bases; J trimming: 4 bases; junction bases outside the gene matches: 4. The length of the CDR3 is 14 residues. In germline, CDR1 is MDHEN, CDR2 SYDVKM. The CDR3 region is CASKGQGAGETQYF. In DNA form, the CDR3 reads TGTGCCAGCAAGGGACAGGGGGCGGGAGAGACCCAGTACTTC.

Only a few counts were recorded for this clonotype. The chain couples TRBV25-1 to TRBJ1-1; tentative D call: TRBD1 (6 bases). The germline V gene encodes CDR1 MGHDK and CDR2 SYGVNS. This CDR3 has 13 residues. Trimming removed 6 bases at V and 7 bases at J, with 15 bases between. In nucleotides, the CDR3 is TGTGCCAGCAGGCGGGGGGCCGCCGGTGAAGCTTTCTTT. This codes for CASRRGAAGEAFF.

This clonotype was observed many times. The DNA of the CDR3 is TGTGCCATCAGTGACGCCTCCTACGAGCAGTACTTC. Its protein is CAISDASYEQYF. The rearrangement uses TRBV10-3 and TRBJ2-7; D is uncertain. The ends were cut back, 3 bases at V and 0 bases at J, with 3 bases in the middle. The CDR3 extends over 12 amino acids. Germline lookup yields CDR1 ENHRY and CDR2 SYGVKD.

There are many counts of this clonotype. V and J are TRBV19 and TRBJ1-6; D is perhaps TRBD1 (6 bases). The length of the CDR3 is 14 residues. Between the trimmed V and J ends, which lost 7 bases and 3 bases, there was a span of 10 bases. The V gene's germline CDR1 is LNHDA and CDR2 SQIVND (reference sequence). CDR3 sequence: CASTGGGYNSPLHF. CDR3 sequence (DNA): TGTGCCAGTACCGGGGGCGGCTATAATTCACCCCTCCACTTT.

This clonotype was recorded many times. The rearrangement uses TRBV20-1 and TRBJ2-1, with D perhaps given as TRBD1 or TRBD2 (5 bases each). The CDR3 is 14 amino acids. The germline V gene has CDR1 DFQATT and CDR2 SNEGSKA (reference sequence). Trimming cost V 5 bases and J 8 bases, with 19 bases left between them. The CDR3 DNA reads as TGCAGTGCTCACCCCGGGACGCGAGGCGATGAGCAGTTCTTC. Amino acids: CSAHPGTRGDEQFF.

This clonotype was counted at least ten times. This chain joins TRBV10-3 and TRBJ1-6; D is unresolved. The CDR3 is 14 amino acids. Trimming removed 2 bases from V and 7 bases from J, with 9 bases in between. Germline V gene data show CDR1 as ENHRY and CDR2 as SYGVKD. The CDR3 DNA sequence: TGTGCCATCAGTGAGGGGGAGGGCAATTCACCCCTCCACTTT. This gives the protein CAISEGEGNSPLHF.

The rearrangement joins TRBV27 to TRBJ2-3; 10 nucleotides agree with TRBD1. The CDR3 consists of 14 residues. Germline lookup yields CDR1 MNHEY and CDR2 SMNVEV (reference sequence). Unmatched junction bases numbered 3, after V lost 5 bases and J lost 4 bases. CDR3 DNA sequence: TGTGCCAGCAGTGACAGGGGGCCCTCAGATACGCAGTATTTT. Translating it yields CASSDRGPSDTQYF.

This clonotype was picked up many times. This chain uses TRBV2 with TRBJ2-2; D not certain. The CDR3 covers 12 residues. The V gene lost 6 bases and the J gene lost 3 bases, with 5 bases spanning the gap. Germline lookup yields CDR1 SNHLY and CDR2 FYNNEI. The CDR3 protein is CASSGYTGELFF. The CDR3 DNA reads as TGTGCCAGCAGCGGCTACACCGGGGAGCTGTTTTTT.

In its sample, this clonotype is medium-sized (0.01 to 0.1%). The rearrangement joins TRBV20-1 to TRBJ1-2; TRBD1 aligns across 8 bases. The CDR3 contains 16 residues. Germline CDR1 is DFQATT and CDR2 is SNEGSKA (reference sequence). The V and J ends lost 6 bases and 2 bases, in that order; junction bases with no gene match: 14. The CDR3 coding sequence is TGCAGTGCCACCGAGGATAAGGACAGGGTGAACTATGGCTACACCTTC. It is translated as CSATEDKDRVNYGYTF.

This clonotype was observed at least ten times. The chain recombines TRBV29-1 with TRBJ1-3; D gene unclear. Trimming cost V 7 bases and J 1 base, with 11 bases left between them. The CDR3 is 13 amino acids. Looked up from germline, CDR1 is SQVTM and CDR2 is ANQGSEA. CDR3 in DNA: TGCAGCGCCTCCTCCGTATCTGGAAACACCATATATTTT. This encodes CSASSVSGNTIYF.

This clonotype was picked up many times. The gene calls are TRBV11-2 and TRBJ2-5; D uncertain. The ends were cut back, 4 bases at V and 3 bases at J, with 9 bases in the middle. In germline, CDR1 is SGHAT, CDR2 FQNNGV. This CDR3 is built from 13 residues. The CDR3: CASSSTTKETQYF. The DNA for the CDR3 is TGTGCCAGCAGCTCAACTACGAAAGAGACCCAGTACTTC.

In its sample, this clonotype was seen many times. The CDR3 sequence: CASREQLAGGPDEQYF. CDR3 sequence (DNA): TGCGCCAGCAGAGAACAACTAGCGGGAGGGCCCGACGAGCAGTACTTC. This chain uses TRBV5-1 with TRBJ2-7, with 13 bases identical to TRBD2. Per germline, CDR1 SGHRS and CDR2 YFSETQ. V shed 5 bases, J shed 5 bases, and the junction held 10 bases outside the gene matches. The CDR3 runs to 16 residues.

The V gene is TRBV30, the J gene TRBJ1-1, with D maybe TRBD1 (5 bases). This CDR3 contains 13 residues. Germline lookup yields CDR1 GTSNPN and CDR2 SVGIG (reference sequence). Trimming removed 2 bases from V and 4 bases from J, with 11 bases in between. The CDR3 nucleotides read TGTGCCTGGAGTCCAATAGGGGTCACTGAAGCTTTCTTT. Amino acid sequence: CAWSPIGVTEAFF.

This clonotype was seen only a few times. V and J are TRBV7-2 and TRBJ2-2; D is undetermined. Germline CDR1 is SGHTA and CDR2 is FQGNSA. The V end was cut by 2 bases, the J end by 0 bases, with 4 bases between. The CDR3 is made up of 14 amino acids. CDR3 sequence reads: CASSLISNTGELFF. The CDR3 bases are TGTGCCAGCAGCTTAATATCGAACACCGGGGAGCTGTTTTTT. Filled out from reference TRBV7-2 and TRBJ2-2, the complete variable domain reads GAGVSQSPSNKVTEKGKDVELRCDPISGHTALYWYRQSLGQGLEFLIYFQGNSAPDKSGLPSDRFSAERTGGSVSTLTIQRTQQEDSAVYLCASSLISNTGELFFGEGSRLTVL.

In this sample, this clonotype turned up a few times. This chain uses TRBV20-1 with TRBJ2-2; D is unresolved. The CDR3 length is 14 residues. The V gene lost 7 bases and the J gene lost 0 bases, with 12 bases spanning the gap. Germline V gives CDR1 DFQATT, CDR2 SNEGSKA (reference sequence). The CDR3 here is CSGRQAANTGELFF. The CDR3 nucleotides are TGCAGTGGAAGGCAGGCAGCGAACACCGGGGAGCTGTTTTTT.

The V and J genes are TRBV7-9 and TRBJ1-1; D is uncertain. The CDR3 is made up of 13 amino acids. From germline, CDR1 is SEHNR and CDR2 FQNEAQ (reference sequence). The V end was cut by 1 base, the J end by 8 bases, with 11 bases between. CDR3 nucleotide sequence: TGTGCCAGCAGCTTAGGGGTGGGCAGCGAAGCTTTCTTT. This gives the protein CASSLGVGSEAFF.

In its sample, this clonotype was seen many times. The V gene is TRBV2, the J gene TRBJ1-5, with D perhaps TRBD1 (5 bases). From germline, CDR1 is SNHLY and CDR2 FYNNEI. V lost 6 bases and J lost 6, with 15 bases in between. This CDR3 contains 14 residues. CDR3 sequence (DNA): TGTGCCAGCAGCCCCTCGAGGGGAGGTCAGCCCCAGCATTTT. This translates into CASSPSRGGQPQHF.

This clonotype is medium-sized (0.01 to 0.1%) by share. The chain uses TRBV5-4 and TRBJ2-1; 7 nucleotides align to TRBD1. The ends lost 4 bases at V and 6 bases at J; junction bases unmatched: 10. Looked up from germline, CDR1 is SGHNT and CDR2 is YYREEE (reference sequence). This CDR3 region has 15 residues. The CDR3 reads CASSQILTGPNEQFF. The CDR3 coding sequence is TGTGCCAGCAGCCAGATACTGACAGGGCCCAATGAGCAGTTCTTC.

This clonotype turned up a few times. The chain couples TRBV6-2 or TRBV6-3 to TRBJ2-5; D is ambiguous. Trimming removed 2 bases at V and 5 bases at J, with 15 bases between. CDR3 length: 15 amino acids. CDR1 is MNHEY, CDR2 SVGEGT, per germline. The CDR3 sequence is CASSYTRNGGETQYF. The DNA for the CDR3 is TGTGCCAGCAGTTACACGAGAAACGGTGGGGAGACCCAGTACTTC.

V is TRBV20-1 and J is TRBJ2-3, with D perhaps matching TRBD2 (5 bases). The V gene lost 3 bases and the J gene lost 6 bases, with 10 bases spanning the gap. The CDR3 has 12 residues. The germline CDR1 and CDR2 sequences are DFQATT and SNEGSKA (reference sequence). The CDR3 loop reads CSARYRGDTQYF. The DNA for the CDR3 is TGCAGTGCTAGGTACCGGGGTGATACGCAGTATTTT.

This clonotype has ten or more counts. The rearrangement uses TRBV10-3 and TRBJ2-3; 10 positions agree with TRBD2. Germline V CDR1 and CDR2: ENHRY, SYGVKD. The CDR3 loop spans 17 amino acids. V lost 2 bases and J lost 4; bases outside the gene matches: 9. The CDR3: CAISENRLAGVSDTQYF. The CDR3 region has the DNA TGTGCCATCAGTGAGAACCGACTAGCGGGCGTTTCAGATACGCAGTATTTT.

The chain links TRBV10-2 to TRBJ2-7, with D unclear. V lost 3 bases and J lost 3, with 3 bases in between. The CDR3 spans 11 residues. CDR1 is WSHSY and CDR2 is SAAADI in the germline V gene. The CDR3 bases are TGCGCCAGCAGTGACGGCTACGAGCAGTACTTC. This codes for CASSDGYEQYF.

DNA of the CDR3: TGTGCCAGCAGCTTAGTGAACAGGCCTCCTTCTGGAAACACCATATATTTT. Translating gives CASSLVNRPPSGNTIYF. The chain is built from TRBV7-9 and TRBJ1-3; TRBD1 is a possible D gene (5 bases). Trimming pared 1 base from V and 1 base from J, leaving 14 bases between. This CDR3 comprises 17 residues. The germline gives CDR1 SEHNR, CDR2 FQNEAQ (reference sequence).